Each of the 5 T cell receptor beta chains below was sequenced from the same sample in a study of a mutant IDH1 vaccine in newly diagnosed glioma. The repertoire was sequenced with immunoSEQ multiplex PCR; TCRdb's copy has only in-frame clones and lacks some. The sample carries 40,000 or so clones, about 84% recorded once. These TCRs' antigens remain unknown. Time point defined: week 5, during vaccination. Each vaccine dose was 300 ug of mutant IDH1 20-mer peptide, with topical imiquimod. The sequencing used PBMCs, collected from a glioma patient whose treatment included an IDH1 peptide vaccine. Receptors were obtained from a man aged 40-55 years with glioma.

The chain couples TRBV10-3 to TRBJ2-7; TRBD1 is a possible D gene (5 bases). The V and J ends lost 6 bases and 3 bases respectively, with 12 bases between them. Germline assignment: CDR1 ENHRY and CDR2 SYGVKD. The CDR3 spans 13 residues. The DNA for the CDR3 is TGTGCCATCAGGCAGGGATCTTTCTACGAGCAGTACTTC. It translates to CAIRQGSFYEQYF.

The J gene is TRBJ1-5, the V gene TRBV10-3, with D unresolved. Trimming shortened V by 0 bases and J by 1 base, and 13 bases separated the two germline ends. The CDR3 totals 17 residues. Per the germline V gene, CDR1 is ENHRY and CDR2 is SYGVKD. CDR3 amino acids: CAISESSPPLSNQPQHF. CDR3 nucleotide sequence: TGTGCCATCAGTGAGTCGAGCCCACCTCTAAGCAATCAGCCCCAGCATTTT.

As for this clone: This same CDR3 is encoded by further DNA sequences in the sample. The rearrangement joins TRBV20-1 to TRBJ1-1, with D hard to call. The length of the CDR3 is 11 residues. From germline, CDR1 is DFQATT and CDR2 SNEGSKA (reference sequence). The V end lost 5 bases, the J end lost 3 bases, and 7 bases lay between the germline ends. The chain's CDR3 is CSAGRDTEAFF. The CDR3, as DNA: TGCAGTGCTGGAAGGGACACTGAAGCTTTCTTT.

In nucleotides, the CDR3 is TGCGCCAGCAGCCAAGTGGGACTAGCGGGGGGTGGGGAGACCCAGTACTTC. It specifies CASSQVGLAGGGETQYF. The V and J genes are TRBV4-1 and TRBJ2-5, with TRBD2 identical over 15 bases. After removal of 1 base from V and 5 bases from J, the junction contained 5 bases not matched to a gene. Germline loops: CDR1 MGHRA, CDR2 YSYEKL. This CDR3 has 17 residues.

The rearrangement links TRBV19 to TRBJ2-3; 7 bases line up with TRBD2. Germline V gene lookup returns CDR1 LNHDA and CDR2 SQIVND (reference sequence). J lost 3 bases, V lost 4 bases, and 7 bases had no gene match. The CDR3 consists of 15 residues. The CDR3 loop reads CASSTTSVWTDTQYF. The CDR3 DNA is TGTGCCAGTAGTACCACTAGCGTCTGGACAGATACGCAGTATTTT. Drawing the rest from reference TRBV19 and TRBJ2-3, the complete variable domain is DGGITQSPKYLFRKEGQNVTLSCEQNLNHDAMYWYRQDPGQGLRLIYYSQIVNDFQKGDIAEGYSVSREKKESFPLTVTSAQKNPTAFYLCASSTTSVWTDTQYFGPGTRLTVL.